The 24 T cell receptor beta chains given below trace back to one sample, sequenced in a study of blood T cell repertoires in COVID-19. Assay: immunoSEQ multiplex PCR; the TCRdb copy retains only in-frame clones and omits some. The data contain about 360,000 clones, 65% to 90% of them singletons. The sample taken for sequencing was peripheral blood. The source of these receptors is a woman between 55 and 75 years old with COVID-19, enrolled during active disease.

The J gene is TRBJ2-1, the V gene TRBV5-1; 7 nucleotides match TRBD2. This CDR3 region has 15 residues. The junction had 9 bases not matched to a gene; V was cut back by 5 bases and J by 4 bases. Per germline, CDR1 SGHRS and CDR2 YFSETQ. CDR3: CASSPGSGDYNEQFF. The DNA for the CDR3 is TGCGCCAGCAGTCCGGGCAGCGGGGATTACAATGAGCAGTTCTTC.

The rearrangement links TRBV5-4 to TRBJ1-1, with a weak D call TRBD1 (5 bases). Per germline, CDR1 SGHNT and CDR2 YYREEE (reference sequence). Trimming cost V 0 bases and J 0 bases, with 6 bases left between them. This CDR3 has 14 residues. CDR3 amino acids: CASSLEDMNTEAFF. The CDR3 DNA reads TGTGCCAGCAGCTTGGAGGACATGAACACTGAAGCTTTCTTT. The full variable domain, completed using reference TRBV5-4 and TRBJ1-1, is ETGVTQSPTHLIKTRGQQVTLRCSSQSGHNTVSWYQQALGQGPQFIFQYYREEENGRGNFPPRFSGLQFPNYSSELNVNALELDDSALYLCASSLEDMNTEAFFGQGTRLTVV.

Only a few counts were recorded for this clone. The V call is TRBV10-3, the J call TRBJ1-1; TRBD1 is a possible D gene (5 bases). This CDR3 spans 13 amino acids. Germline lookup yields CDR1 ENHRY and CDR2 SYGVKD. Between the trimmed V and J ends, which lost 10 bases and 2 bases, there was a span of 14 bases. CDR3 residues: CATRDSPNTEAFF. DNA for the CDR3: TGTGCCACTCGTGACAGCCCCAACACTGAAGCTTTCTTT.

The V gene is TRBV7-2, the J gene TRBJ1-2, with D possibly TRBD1 on 6 matching bases. Germline V CDR1 and CDR2: SGHTA, FQGNSA. V lost 3 bases, J lost 7 bases, and 15 bases lay in between. This CDR3 is built from 14 residues. The CDR3 region is CASSLGGGTGGYTF. As DNA, the CDR3 is TGTGCCAGCAGCTTGGGAGGGGGGACCGGTGGCTACACCTTC.

The CDR3 spells CASSLVDRGVKLFF. The CDR3 nucleotides are TGTGCCAGCAGCTTGGTGGACAGGGGAGTAAAACTGTTTTTT. This sequence joins TRBV5-6 and TRBJ1-4; 9 bases fit TRBD1. The CDR3 has 14 amino acids. With 0 bases clipped from V and 10 bases from J, the junction kept 4 bases outside the gene matches. Germline values: CDR1 SGHDT, CDR2 YYEEEE.

The gene calls are TRBV3-1 (or the pseudogene TRBV3-2) and TRBJ1-2; D is undetermined. The germline V and J ends were trimmed by 1 base and 5 bases, with 8 bases remaining between them. CDR1 is LGHDT and CDR2 is YNNKEL in the germline V gene (reference sequence). CDR3 length: 13 amino acids. The CDR3: CASSQAGRYGYTF. CDR3 in DNA: TGTGCCAGCAGCCAAGCCGGTCGGTATGGCTACACCTTC.

V gene TRBV7-6 combines with J gene TRBJ1-1; maybe TRBD1 (6 bases). The CDR3 spans 14 residues. From germline, CDR1 is SGHVS and CDR2 FNYEAQ. Trimming took off 4 bases at V and 3 bases at J, with 12 bases between the two ends. Here the CDR3 reads CASSSDSFDTEAFF. CDR3 nucleotides: TGTGCCAGCAGCTCGGACAGTTTTGACACTGAAGCTTTCTTT.

The chain joins TRBV11-3 to TRBJ1-1; D is possibly TRBD1 (5 bases). CDR1 and CDR2 from the germline V gene are SGHNT and YENEEA. CDR3 length: 14 amino acids. V dropped 5 bases and J dropped 0 bases, with 10 bases sitting between them. The CDR3 DNA follows: TGTGCCAGCAGCCCCGGGGGGATGAACACTGAAGCTTTCTTT. Encoded protein: CASSPGGMNTEAFF.

The chain couples TRBV12-3 or TRBV12-4 to TRBJ1-2; D is possibly TRBD1 (5 bases). The V end was cut by 8 bases, the J end by 8 bases, with 12 bases between. The CDR3 extends over 11 amino acids. The CDR3 DNA reads TGTGCCAGCTCAGGGAACCTGGGCTACACCTTC. Translating gives CASSGNLGYTF.

The V and J genes are TRBV9 and TRBJ2-5; the match to TRBD2 covers 16 bases. CDR1 is SGDLS and CDR2 is YYNGEE in the germline V gene. J lost 3 bases, V lost 3 bases, and 11 bases had no gene match. This CDR3 comprises 19 residues. The CDR3 DNA reads TGTGCCAGCAGCGGGTCGGGACTAGCGGGGGGGAAGAGTAAAGAGACCCAGTACTTC. It encodes CASSGSGLAGGKSKETQYF.

CDR3 coding DNA: TGTGCCAGCAGTATCTGGACAGGGCGTCAGTACTTC. Protein sequence: CASSIWTGRQYF. The V and J genes are TRBV14 and TRBJ2-7, with 8 bases matching TRBD1. Germline CDR1 and CDR2: SGHDN and FVKESK. CDR3 length: 12 residues. After removal of 6 bases from V and 10 bases from J, the junction contained 8 bases not matched to a gene.

This clone was seen once. The chain carries TRBV5-1 and TRBJ2-2, with D possibly being TRBD1 (5 bases). The CDR3 contains 13 residues. Germline loops: CDR1 SGHRS, CDR2 YFSETQ. V shed 3 bases and J shed 6 bases, with 9 bases lying between them. The chain's CDR3 is CASSWQGPGELFF. CDR3 sequence (DNA): TGCGCCAGCAGCTGGCAGGGCCCCGGGGAGCTGTTTTTT.

The chain is built from TRBV27 and TRBJ1-5, with no clear D. V shed 4 bases and J shed 4 bases, with 5 bases lying between them. CDR1 MNHEY and CDR2 SMNVEV come from the germline V gene (reference sequence). The CDR3 contains 12 residues. Written as DNA, the CDR3 is TGTGCCAGCAGTTCCTTAAATCAGCCCCAGCATTTT. It specifies CASSSLNQPQHF.

This clone is a singleton in its sample. This rearrangement joins TRBV5-5 to TRBJ1-4; a possible D gene is TRBD1 (6 bases). Trimming shortened V by 1 base and J by 4 bases, and 8 bases separated the two germline ends. Germline loops: CDR1 SGHKS, CDR2 YYEKEE (reference sequence). The CDR3 is made up of 14 amino acids. CDR3 bases: TGTGCCAGCAGCTTGACAGGGATTAATGAAAAACTGTTTTTT. It translates to CASSLTGINEKLFF.

This clone was seen once. This rearrangement joins TRBV11-3 to TRBJ1-1, with D unclear. The V gene lost 5 bases and the J gene lost 3 bases, with 13 bases spanning the gap. Germline CDR1 is SGHNT and CDR2 is YENEEA. The CDR3 sequence is 14 residues long. CDR3 in DNA: TGTGCCAGCAGCCTGGGTAGACGGGACACTGAAGCTTTCTTT. Amino acids: CASSLGRRDTEAFF. Full variable domain (rest looked up from reference TRBV11-3 and TRBJ1-1): EAGVVQSPRYKIIEKKQPVAFWCNPISGHNTLYWYLQNLGQGPELLIRYENEEAVDDSQLPKDRFSAERLKGVDSTLKIQPAELGDSAVYLCASSLGRRDTEAFFGQGTRLTVV.

The rearrangement uses TRBV7-2 and TRBJ2-7; D call uncertain. Trimming shortened V by 7 bases and J by 1 base, and 14 bases separated the two germline ends. Germline CDR1 and CDR2: SGHTA and FQGNSA. The CDR3 contains 14 residues. CDR3 sequence (DNA): TGTGCCAGCAAGCTTGGTTACGGTTCCTACGAGCAGTACTTC. Protein product: CASKLGYGSYEQYF.

The chain couples TRBV14 to TRBJ1-3; D is unresolved. The germline gives CDR1 SGHDN, CDR2 FVKESK. This CDR3 region has 18 residues. Trimming took 4 bases from V and 0 from J, leaving 19 bases between them. The CDR3, as DNA: TGTGCCAGCAGCCCAAAATTCGCCCCCAGCGCCTCTGGAAACACCATATATTTT. It encodes CASSPKFAPSASGNTIYF.

The V call is TRBV5-1, the J call TRBJ2-1; 8 bases match TRBD1. The germline V gene has CDR1 SGHRS and CDR2 YFSETQ. The CDR3 consists of 16 residues. The ends lost 3 bases at V and 5 bases at J; junction bases unmatched: 10. The chain's CDR3 is CASSSIPGQADNEQFF. The CDR3 DNA reads as TGCGCCAGCAGCTCGATCCCGGGACAGGCTGACAATGAGCAGTTCTTC.

V gene TRBV5-6 combines with J gene TRBJ1-3; 7 positions agree with TRBD1. V lost 3 bases, J lost 0 bases, and 6 bases stayed unmatched. This CDR3 is 16 amino acids long. CDR1 is SGHDT and CDR2 is YYEEEE in the germline V gene. The CDR3 protein is CASSYTTGNSGNTIYF. In DNA form, the CDR3 reads TGTGCCAGCAGCTATACGACAGGGAACTCTGGAAACACCATATATTTT.

The rearrangement joins TRBV5-8 to TRBJ2-7, with 8 bases matching TRBD1. The length of the CDR3 is 14 residues. J lost 2 bases, V lost 6 bases, and 7 bases had no gene match. From germline, CDR1 is SGHTS and CDR2 YDEGEE. The CDR3 sequence: CASTPGQGTYEQYF. The CDR3 DNA reads as TGTGCCAGCACACCAGGACAGGGCACCTACGAGCAGTACTTC.

The V gene is TRBV30, the J gene TRBJ2-3, with a possible D match to TRBD1 (6 bases). V dropped 6 bases and J dropped 10 bases, with 11 bases sitting between them. CDR1 is GTSNPN and CDR2 is SVGIG in the germline V gene (reference sequence). The CDR3 sequence is 10 residues long. CDR3 in amino acids: CACLQGPQYF. CDR3 in DNA: TGTGCCTGCTTACAGGGACCGCAGTATTTT.

The chain has TRBV5-1 and TRBJ2-5; 9 nucleotides match TRBD2. The junction had 9 bases not matched to a gene; V was cut back by 0 bases and J by 3 bases. This CDR3 spans 17 amino acids. CDR1 is SGHRS, CDR2 YFSETQ, per germline. This CDR3 reads CASSLAFNSGGKETQYF. The CDR3, as DNA: TGCGCCAGCAGCTTGGCCTTTAATAGCGGGGGTAAAGAGACCCAGTACTTC.

The rearrangement links TRBV5-4 to TRBJ1-1; 7 bases align to TRBD1. The V gene's germline CDR1 is SGHNT and CDR2 YYREEE (reference sequence). The CDR3 totals 15 residues. V lost 3 bases, J lost 1 base, and 6 bases stayed unmatched. The DNA for the CDR3 is TGTGCCAGCAGCTCTCTCTGGACAGGGAACACTGAAGCTTTCTTT. Translated: CASSSLWTGNTEAFF.

This clone was seen a handful of times. V and J are TRBV29-1 and TRBJ2-7, with D possibly being TRBD1 (5 bases). V lost 7 bases, J lost 3 bases, and 10 bases lay in between. Germline V gives CDR1 SQVTM, CDR2 ANQGSEA. CDR3 length equals 11 residues. The DNA for the CDR3 is TGCAGCGCCCGACAGAGCTACGAGCAGTACTTC. It encodes CSARQSYEQYF.